This TCR beta chain was found in a study of blood T cell repertoires in COVID-19. Study summary: Sources were T cells, B-cell-depleted T cells, or PBMCs; the material itself was cDNA or gDNA.

In the original processing: Reference gene primer amplification gave nucleated cell count estimates. TCRdb's table, derived via immunoSEQ multiplex PCR, lists solely in-frame clones and lacks some. D and trimming come from the DNA, and the V and J calls and clone size come from that table. The sample holds about 140,000 clones, about 87% seen once. Membership in each cohort depended on participant-reported clinical history. Each recovered donor of Cohort 3 presented with two negative PCRs, clearance, or symptom resolution. V was clipped by 5 bases and J by 10 bases; unmatched bases: 10. The germline CDR1 and CDR2 sequences are SGHTA and FQGTGA. The CDR3 is 16 residues long.

Sequencing input: PBMCs or T cells enriched from blood (not recorded which). The chain recombines TRBV7-3 with TRBJ2-1; 14 nucleotides match TRBD2. This TCR was recovered from a man in his fifties or sixties who had recovered from COVID-19. CDR3 region: CASSARTSGGRQEQFF. In DNA form, the CDR3 reads TGTGCCAGCAGCGCCCGGACTAGCGGGGGGAGGCAGGAGCAGTTCTTC.